These 15 T cell receptor beta chains originate from one sample sequenced in a study of Graves' ophthalmopathy and Graves' hyperthyroidism. RNA transcripts were the template, and TCR beta CDR3 regions were amplified from them. RT-PCR with HTBI primers came first, then second-round multiplex PCR. TCRdb redid the calling of the multiplex PCR reads with MiXCR, one entry per CDR3 protein. The profile covers a few hundred thousand distinct CDR3 sequences, with roughly a sixth appearing a single time and 2.4% taken by the ten largest. Sequenced material: peripheral blood. The receptors were sampled from an adult woman with stable Graves' hyperthyroidism.

This clonotype was detected ten times or more. The rearrangement links TRBV27 to TRBJ1-5; the match to TRBD1 covers 7 bases. The CDR3 covers 14 residues. V lost 4 bases and J lost 6; bases outside the gene matches: 6. Germline-derived CDR1 and CDR2 are MNHEY and SMNVEV (reference sequence). In DNA form, the CDR3 reads TGTGCCAGCAGTTCACCTCAGGGGGTTCAGCCCCAGCATTTT. Translation: CASSSPQGVQPQHF.

On this clonotype itself: A much larger clone differs from this one at a single base, so this may be a read error. The chain carries TRBV7-9 and TRBJ1-2; 7 bases line up with TRBD1. Germline CDR1 and CDR2: SEHNR and FQNEAQ (reference sequence). This CDR3 has 15 residues. The CDR3 region is CAISSFKQGMGGYTF. The CDR3 DNA follows: TGTGCCATCAGCTCCTTTAAACAGGGGATGGGAGGCTACACCTTC.

Of note for this clonotype: A much larger clone differs from this one at a single base, so this may be a read error. Because it lacks the conserved phenylalanine or tryptophan at the end, this CDR3 is likely a read error. The rearrangement joins TRBV5-1 to TRBJ1-2, with D tentatively TRBD1 (6 bases). The CDR3 consists of 16 residues. CDR1 SGHRS and CDR2 YFSETQ come from the germline V gene. The germline V and J ends were trimmed by 6 bases and 6 bases, with 24 bases remaining between them. The CDR3 region is CASKTDPGQTRNGYTV. In DNA form, the CDR3 reads TGCGCCAGCAAGACAGACCCGGGACAAACCCGAAATGGCTACACCGTC.

This sequence joins TRBV12-3 or TRBV12-4 and TRBJ1-5, with TRBD1 as a possible D gene (5 bases). The CDR3 has 17 residues. The germline V and J ends were trimmed by 5 bases and 3 bases, with 20 bases remaining between them. The CDR3 nucleotides are TGTGCCAGCAGTCAGGACCCCCGGGACCCATACAATCAGCCCCAGCATTTT. This codes for CASSQDPRDPYNQPQHF.

The chain couples TRBV4-1 to TRBJ1-1; tentative D call: TRBD1 (5 bases). Germline V gene sequence: CDR1 MGHRA, CDR2 YSYEKL. With 1 base removed from V and 7 bases from J, the gap between germline ends came to 19 bases. This CDR3 is 16 amino acids long. CDR3 protein: CASSQVGRGQNFEAFF. CDR3 DNA: TGCGCCAGCAGCCAAGTTGGGAGGGGTCAGAATTTTGAAGCTTTCTTT.

This clonotype was counted at least ten times. This chain uses TRBV12-3 or TRBV12-4 with TRBJ1-5, with a tentative D call TRBD1 (5 bases). V dropped 5 bases and J dropped 7 bases, with 15 bases sitting between them. This CDR3 spans 14 amino acids. CDR3 sequence (DNA): TGTGCCAGCAGTCCCTTCCCCGGGGACCAGCCCCAGCATTTT. The encoded protein is CASSPFPGDQPQHF.

This chain joins TRBV20-1 and TRBJ2-7; perhaps TRBD2 as D (6 bases). Trimming left V 0 bases short and J 3 bases short, with 15 bases between. Germline V gene sequence: CDR1 DFQATT, CDR2 SNEGSKA (reference sequence). The CDR3 runs to 15 residues. CDR3 in amino acids: CSARDDRAGNYEQYF. The CDR3 nucleotides are TGCAGTGCTAGAGATGATCGGGCGGGGAACTACGAGCAGTACTTC.

The V call is TRBV7-2, the J call TRBJ2-5, with D tentatively TRBD1 (6 bases). The DNA end is more similar to TRBJ2-7, so the J call may be wrong. CDR1 is SGHTA, CDR2 FQGNSA, per germline. The CDR3 is made up of 13 amino acids. The CDR3 DNA reads TGTGCCAGCAGCTTAATACCAGGGGACGAGCAGTACTTC. This gives the protein CASSLIPGDEQYF.

V is TRBV20-1 and J is TRBJ2-5; no clear D gene. V was cut by 3 bases and J by 2 bases, with 7 bases left in between. This CDR3 is built from 12 residues. Germline CDR1 and CDR2: DFQATT and SNEGSKA (reference sequence). The DNA for the CDR3 is TGCAGTGCTAGCCCCAGTCAAGAGACCCAGTACTTC. Translating it yields CSASPSQETQYF.

This clonotype has a count of ten or more. The chain recombines TRBV2 with TRBJ2-4; 9 bases are shared with TRBD1. From germline, CDR1 is SNHLY and CDR2 FYNNEI. Germline trimming cut 6 bases from V and 7 bases from J; bases unmatched to any gene: 10. This CDR3 region has 15 residues. The DNA for the CDR3 is TGTGCCAGCAGCTTATCACAGGGGGCCGGGAACATTCAGTACTTC. This sequence encodes CASSLSQGAGNIQYF.

This clonotype was observed at least ten times. The chain carries TRBV12-3 or TRBV12-4 and TRBJ2-7; tentatively, D is TRBD1 or TRBD2 (7 bases each). CDR3 length: 14 residues. V was trimmed by 5 bases and J by 5 bases, leaving 16 bases between them. Here the CDR3 DNA reads TGTGCCAGCAGTCCCCAGGGGGGGGGCCACGAGCAGTACTTC. Protein product: CASSPQGGGHEQYF.

This clonotype was counted a few times. The chain uses TRBV9 and TRBJ1-1; possible D gene TRBD1, 6 bases. The CDR3 consists of 18 residues. Germline V gives CDR1 SGDLS, CDR2 YYNGEE. V gave up 3 bases and J gave up 3 bases, with 24 bases separating them. The CDR3 DNA reads TGTGCCAGCAGCGGTGGAGCGTGGGGGGGGCGCGGGTACACTGAAGCTTTCTTT. Residues: CASSGGAWGGRGYTEAFF.

This clonotype was detected ten times or more. The chain links TRBV6-5 to TRBJ2-2; D is unclear. V was pared by 4 bases and J by 4 bases, with 13 bases between. CDR1 and CDR2 (germline): MNHEY, SVGAGI. The CDR3 sequence is 15 residues long. For the CDR3, the DNA is TGTGCCAGCAGTTGGGCGGCCTTGGGCACCGGGGAGCTGTTTTTT. It specifies CASSWAALGTGELFF.

This clonotype was recorded at least ten times. The V and J genes are TRBV12-3 or TRBV12-4 and TRBJ1-3; 7 nucleotides match TRBD1. The CDR3 covers 14 residues. The junction had 1 base not matched to a gene; V was cut back by 5 bases and J by 0 bases. The CDR3 DNA follows: TGTGCCAGCAGTCGGGACAGCTCTGGAAACACCATATATTTT. Amino acid sequence: CASSRDSSGNTIYF.

This clonotype has at least ten counts. In nucleotides, the CDR3 is TGTGCCAGCAGCCCCCCTGAGGGCACTGAAGCTTTCTTT. Amino acids: CASSPPEGTEAFF. The chain has TRBV28 and TRBJ1-1; D remains ambiguous. There are 13 residues in the CDR3. CDR1 and CDR2 (germline): MDHEN, SYDVKM. V was cut by 6 bases and J by 4 bases, with 12 bases left in between. Combining the CDR3 with reference TRBV28 and TRBJ1-1 gives the whole variable domain DVKVTQSSRYLVKRTGEKVFLECVQDMDHENMFWYRQDPGLGLRLIYFSYDVKMKEKGDIPEGYSVSREKKERFSLILESASTNQTSMYLCASSPPEGTEAFFGQGTRLTVV.